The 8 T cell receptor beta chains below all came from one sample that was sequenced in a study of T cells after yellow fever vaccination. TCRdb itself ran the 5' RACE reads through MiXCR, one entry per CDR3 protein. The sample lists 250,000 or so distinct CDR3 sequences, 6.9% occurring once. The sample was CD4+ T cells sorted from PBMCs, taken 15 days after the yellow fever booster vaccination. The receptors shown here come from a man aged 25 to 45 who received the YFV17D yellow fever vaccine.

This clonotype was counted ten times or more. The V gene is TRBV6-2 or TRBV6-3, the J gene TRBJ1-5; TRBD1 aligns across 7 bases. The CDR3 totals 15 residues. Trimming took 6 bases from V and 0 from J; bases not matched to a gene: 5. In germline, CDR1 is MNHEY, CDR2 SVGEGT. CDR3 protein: CASSPGQSSNQPQHF. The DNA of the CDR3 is TGTGCCAGCAGCCCGGGACAGTCTAGCAATCAGCCCCAGCATTTT.

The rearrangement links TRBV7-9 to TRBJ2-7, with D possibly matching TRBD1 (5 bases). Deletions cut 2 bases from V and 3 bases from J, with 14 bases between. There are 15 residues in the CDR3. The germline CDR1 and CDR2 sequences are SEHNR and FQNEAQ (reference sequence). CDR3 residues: CASSLRQGDLYEQYF. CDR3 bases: TGTGCCAGCAGCTTAAGGCAGGGTGACCTCTACGAGCAGTACTTC. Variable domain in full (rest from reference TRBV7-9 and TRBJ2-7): DTGVSQNPRHKITKRGQNVTFRCDPISEHNRLYWYRQTLGQGPEFLTYFQNEAQLEKSRLLSDRFSAERPKGSFSTLEIQRTEQGDSAMYLCASSLRQGDLYEQYFGPGTRLTVT.

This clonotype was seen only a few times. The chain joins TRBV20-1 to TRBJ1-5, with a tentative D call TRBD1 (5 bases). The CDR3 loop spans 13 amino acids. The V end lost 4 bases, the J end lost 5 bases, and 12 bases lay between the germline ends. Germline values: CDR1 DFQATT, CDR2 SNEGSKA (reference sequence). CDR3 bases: TGCAGTGCTATTTATGGGGCATATCAGCCCCAGCATTTT. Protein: CSAIYGAYQPQHF.

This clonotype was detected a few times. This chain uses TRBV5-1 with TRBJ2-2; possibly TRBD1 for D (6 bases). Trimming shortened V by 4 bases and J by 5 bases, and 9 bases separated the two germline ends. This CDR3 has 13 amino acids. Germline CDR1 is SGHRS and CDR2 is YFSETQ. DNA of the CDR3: TGCGCCAGCAGCAACAGGGTAACCGGGGAGCTGTTTTTT. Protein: CASSNRVTGELFF.

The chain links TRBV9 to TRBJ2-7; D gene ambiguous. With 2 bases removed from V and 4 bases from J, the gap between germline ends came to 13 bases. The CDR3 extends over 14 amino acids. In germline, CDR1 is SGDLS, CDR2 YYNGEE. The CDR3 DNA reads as TGTGCCAGCAGCGTTGGACGCACCGGGTACGAGCAGTACTTC. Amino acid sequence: CASSVGRTGYEQYF. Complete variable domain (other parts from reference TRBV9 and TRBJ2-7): DSGVTQTPKHLITATGQRVTLRCSPRSGDLSVYWYQQSLDQGLQFLIQYYNGEERAKGNILERFSAQQFPDLHSELNLSSLELGDSALYFCASSVGRTGYEQYFGPGTRLTVT.

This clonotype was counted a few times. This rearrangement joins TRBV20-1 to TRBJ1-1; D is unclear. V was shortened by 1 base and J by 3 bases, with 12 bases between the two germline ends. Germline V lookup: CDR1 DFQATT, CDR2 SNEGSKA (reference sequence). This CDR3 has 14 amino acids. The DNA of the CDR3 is TGCAGTGCTAGAGGTGGAGGAATTCACACTGAAGCTTTCTTT. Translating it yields CSARGGGIHTEAFF.

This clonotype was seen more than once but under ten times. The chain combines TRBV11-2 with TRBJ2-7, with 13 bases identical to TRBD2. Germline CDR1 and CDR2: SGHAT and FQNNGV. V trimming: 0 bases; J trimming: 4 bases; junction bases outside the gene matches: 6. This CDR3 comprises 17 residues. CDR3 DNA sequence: TGTGCCAGCAGCTTAGAAAGGGGACTAGCGGGGTATTACGAGCAGTACTTC. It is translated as CASSLERGLAGYYEQYF.

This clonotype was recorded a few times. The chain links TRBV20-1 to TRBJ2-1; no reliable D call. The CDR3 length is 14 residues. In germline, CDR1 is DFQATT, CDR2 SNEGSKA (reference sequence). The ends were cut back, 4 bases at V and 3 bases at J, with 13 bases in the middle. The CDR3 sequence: CSAIRVIYYNEQFF. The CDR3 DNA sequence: TGCAGTGCTATAAGAGTTATCTACTACAATGAGCAGTTCTTC.